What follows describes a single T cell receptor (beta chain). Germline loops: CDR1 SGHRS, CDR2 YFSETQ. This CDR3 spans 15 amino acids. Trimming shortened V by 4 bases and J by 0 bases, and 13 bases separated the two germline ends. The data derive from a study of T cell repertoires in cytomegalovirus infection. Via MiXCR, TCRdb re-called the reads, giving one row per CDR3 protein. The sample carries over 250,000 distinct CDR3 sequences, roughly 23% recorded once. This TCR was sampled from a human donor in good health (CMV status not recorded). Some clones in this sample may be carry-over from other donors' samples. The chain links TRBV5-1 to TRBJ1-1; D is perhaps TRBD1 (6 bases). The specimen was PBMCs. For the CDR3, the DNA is TGCGCCAGCAGCCCCACGGCAGGGGTGAACACTGAAGCTTTCTTT. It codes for CASSPTAGVNTEAFF. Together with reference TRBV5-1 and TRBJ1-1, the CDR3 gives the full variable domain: KAGVTQTPRYLIKTRGQQVTLSCSPISGHRSVSWYQQTPGQGLQFLFEYFSETQRNKGNFPGRFSGRQFSNSRSEMNVSTLELGDSALYLCASSPTAGVNTEAFFGQGTRLTVV.